This T cell receptor beta chain comes out of a study of cytomegalovirus exposure and HLA in healthy donors. Findings and caveats of the study: An analysis that was carried out later associated some 17,000 TCR beta sequences with HLA alleles at 0.05 false discovery rate.

PCR employed 60 Vbeta and 13 Jbeta primers. Original methodology: It was a later analysis that counted about 80 million unique TCR beta chains, of which about 10 million were shared. This table comes from immunoSEQ multiplex PCR, and its TCRdb copy is limited to in-frame clones, with some not included. V and J calls plus clone size are reproduced from that table; the DNA served to infer D and trimming. The data show 200,000 to 250,000 clones, around 89% seen once. Of note for this clone: Its antigen is not identified.

V shed 2 bases and J 2 bases; nucleotides not matched to a gene: 1. CDR1 is SGHTA and CDR2 is FQGTGA in the germline V gene. This CDR3 region has 15 residues. The material sequenced was PBMCs. This receptor was identified in a woman under 30 in good health and CMV-seronegative. The rearrangement joins TRBV7-3 to TRBJ2-3; TRBD2 agrees at 10 bases. In nucleotides, the CDR3 is TGTGCCAGCAGCTTAGGGACTAGCGACACAGATACGCAGTATTTT. This translates into CASSLGTSDTDTQYF.